This T cell receptor beta chain is drawn from a study of blood T cell repertoires in COVID-19. About the research overall: Collection of acute and convalescent COVID-19 samples took place in the United States, Italy and Spain.

V lost 5 bases to trimming and J lost 2 bases; unmatched junction nucleotides: 7. The CDR3 loop spans 16 amino acids. CDR1 SGHAT and CDR2 FQNNGV come from the germline V gene. As handled by the study authors: Researchers report that nucleated cell counts were estimated from reference gene primer amplification. Only in-frame clones appear in the TCRdb table, and some are missing; sequencing was by immunoSEQ multiplex PCR. Clone size and V and J calls were adopted from that table, with D and trimming inferred from the DNA. Of over 250,000 clones listed, 88% were seen once; the top ten hold less than 5%.

Sequencing was carried out using peripheral blood. This chain links TRBV11-2 with TRBJ2-7; 12 bases line up with TRBD2. This sequence was found in a man aged 55 to 70 who had recovered from COVID-19. CDR3 nucleotide sequence: TGTGCCAGCAGCGTGACTAGCGGGGGCCCTCCCTACGAGCAGTACTTC. Its translation is CASSVTSGGPPYEQYF.